What follows is one T cell receptor beta chain and its context. What it binds is not known. TCRdb re-called the 5' RACE reads and gives one entry per CDR3 protein, without DNA. The ten top clones account for just over 2.5%, within a sample of a few hundred thousand distinct CDR3 sequences. The entry originates in a study of monozygotic twins with inflammatory bowel disease. Findings and limits, study-wide: Backing was not found for a single strong signal or clonotype associated with IBD.

Germline CDR1 and CDR2: SEHNR and FQNEAQ (reference sequence). This CDR3 spans 16 amino acids. The chain uses TRBV7-9 and TRBJ2-4; the D call of TRBD1 rests on TCRdb alone, since no DNA is present to check it. Source material: blood. The TCR sequence derives from a human donor with ulcerative colitis or Crohn's disease, or a healthy co-twin of an affected twin (not recorded which). The CDR3 here is CASSPRGELAKNIQYF. Complete variable domain (other parts from reference TRBV7-9 and TRBJ2-4): DTGVSQNPRHKITKRGQNVTFRCDPISEHNRLYWYRQTLGQGPEFLTYFQNEAQLEKSRLLSDRFSAERPKGSFSTLEIQRTEQGDSAMYLCASSPRGELAKNIQYFGAGTRLSVL.